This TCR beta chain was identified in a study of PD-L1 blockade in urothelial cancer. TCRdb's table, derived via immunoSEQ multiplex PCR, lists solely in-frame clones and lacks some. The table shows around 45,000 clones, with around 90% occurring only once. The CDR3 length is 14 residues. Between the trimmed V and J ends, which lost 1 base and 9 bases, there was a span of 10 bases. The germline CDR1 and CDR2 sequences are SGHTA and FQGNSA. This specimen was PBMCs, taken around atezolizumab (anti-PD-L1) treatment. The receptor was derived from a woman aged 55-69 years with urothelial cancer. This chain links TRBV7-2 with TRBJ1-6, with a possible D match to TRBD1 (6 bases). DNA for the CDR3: TGTGCCAGCAGCTTAGGTCAGGGGAGTTCACCCCTCCACTTT. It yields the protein CASSLGQGSSPLHF.